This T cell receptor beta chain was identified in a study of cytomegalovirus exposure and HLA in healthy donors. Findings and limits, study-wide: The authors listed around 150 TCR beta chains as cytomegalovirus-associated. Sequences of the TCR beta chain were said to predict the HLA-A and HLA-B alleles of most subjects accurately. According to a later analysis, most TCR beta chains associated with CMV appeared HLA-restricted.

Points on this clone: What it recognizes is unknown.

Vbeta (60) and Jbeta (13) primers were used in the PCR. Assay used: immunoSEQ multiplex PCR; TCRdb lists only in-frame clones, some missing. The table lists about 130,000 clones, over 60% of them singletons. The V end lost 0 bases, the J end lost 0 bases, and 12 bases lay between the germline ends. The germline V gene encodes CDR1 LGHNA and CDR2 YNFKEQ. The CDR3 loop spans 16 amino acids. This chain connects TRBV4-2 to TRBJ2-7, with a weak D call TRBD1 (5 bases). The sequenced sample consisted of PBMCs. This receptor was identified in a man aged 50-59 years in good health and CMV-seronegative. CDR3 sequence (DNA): TGTGCCAGCAGCCAAGATCTCACCAGGGACTCCTACGAGCAGTACTTC. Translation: CASSQDLTRDSYEQYF.